This entry features one T cell receptor (beta chain) sequence. Antigen specificity is unknown. This sample is part of a study of cytomegalovirus exposure and HLA in healthy donors. The study, taken as a whole, reports: Reports described diagnosis of cytomegalovirus status by the classifier as highly specific and sensitive.

Separate from the approximately 700-subject first cohort was the 120-subject validation cohort, to which the donors belonged. Using immunoSEQ multiplex PCR, the repertoire was profiled, and TCRdb retains in-frame clones only, with some absent. The table lists about 55,000 clones, 80% to 95% of them singletons. Germline assignment: CDR1 MNHNS and CDR2 SASEGT. The CDR3 has 14 residues. The J segment lost 8 bases and the V segment lost 4 bases, leaving 10 bases of the junction unmatched. This sequence was found in a man between 18 and 29 years old in good health and CMV-seronegative. The chain combines TRBV6-1 with TRBJ1-1; the match to TRBD1 covers 7 bases. The sequencing input was PBMCs. CDR3 protein: CASSANPDRVEAFF. The CDR3 DNA follows: TGTGCCAGCAGTGCAAACCCCGACAGGGTGGAAGCTTTCTTT.